Shown below are 21 T cell receptor beta chains from a single sample sequenced in a study of control samples from healthy donors and cancer patients. Some clones are missing from TCRdb's copy, which holds only in-frame ones; the method was immunoSEQ multiplex PCR. Among about 160,000 clones listed, 80% to 95% were seen once. Material for sequencing was blood. The source is a man between 18 and 29 years old in good health.

This clone is a singleton in its sample. This chain links TRBV15 with TRBJ1-6; no definite D call. Germline values: CDR1 LNHNV, CDR2 YYDKDF (reference sequence). This CDR3 spans 14 amino acids. With 0 bases removed from V and 8 bases from J, the gap between germline ends came to 8 bases. The CDR3 DNA sequence: TGTGCCACCAGCAGAGATTCAAGGGATTCACCCCTCCACTTT. Residues: CATSRDSRDSPLHF.

The chain joins TRBV6-5 to TRBJ1-2, with TRBD1 as a possible D gene (5 bases). The germline V and J ends were trimmed by 0 bases and 8 bases, with 10 bases remaining between them. The CDR3 length is 13 residues. In germline, CDR1 is MNHEY, CDR2 SVGAGI. The CDR3 region is CASSYSKGRGYTF. The DNA of the CDR3 is TGTGCCAGCAGTTACTCAAAGGGGCGCGGCTACACCTTC.

The rearrangement joins TRBV5-1 to TRBJ2-5; unclear D gene. V was pared by 3 bases and J by 2 bases, with 11 bases between. The CDR3 is 14 residues long. CDR1 SGHRS and CDR2 YFSETQ come from the germline V gene. The CDR3 DNA sequence: TGCGCCAGCAGCTCGTCGACCCAGCAAGAGACCCAGTACTTC. Encoded protein: CASSSSTQQETQYF.

The gene calls are TRBV9 and TRBJ2-7, with a possible D match to TRBD1 (6 bases). V was pared by 3 bases and J by 4 bases, with 20 bases between. Germline CDR1 is SGDLS and CDR2 is YYNGEE. The CDR3 runs 16 residues. The CDR3 sequence: CASSGGPGRVLYEQYF. The CDR3 region has the DNA TGTGCCAGCAGCGGGGGGCCCGGCAGGGTGTTATACGAGCAGTACTTC.

This clone was seen once. The rearrangement links TRBV19 to TRBJ2-1; D is possibly TRBD1 or TRBD2 (6 bases each). The CDR3 has 13 amino acids. The V gene lost 7 bases and the J gene lost 7 bases, with 14 bases spanning the gap. CDR1 is LNHDA, CDR2 SQIVND, per germline (reference sequence). CDR3 protein: CASTSGAKNEQFF. The CDR3 DNA follows: TGTGCCAGTACATCGGGGGCGAAGAATGAGCAGTTCTTC.

This clone was recorded a few times. The rearrangement joins TRBV28 to TRBJ2-7; no firm D call. V was trimmed by 7 bases and J by 3 bases, leaving 22 bases between them. The CDR3 totals 16 residues. Germline-derived CDR1 and CDR2 are MDHEN and SYDVKM. In DNA form, the CDR3 reads TGTGCCAGCACTTACCCTTCGGGCGGTTCCCACTACGAGCAGTACTTC. Its translation is CASTYPSGGSHYEQYF. The complete variable domain, with remaining parts taken from reference TRBV28 and TRBJ2-7, reads DVKVTQSSRYLVKRTGEKVFLECVQDMDHENMFWYRQDPGLGLRLIYFSYDVKMKEKGDIPEGYSVSREKKERFSLILESASTNQTSMYLCASTYPSGGSHYEQYFGPGTRLTVT.

The chain carries TRBV4-1 and TRBJ1-2, with D uncertain. The ends were cut back, 0 bases at V and 7 bases at J, with 15 bases in the middle. The germline V gene encodes CDR1 MGHRA and CDR2 YSYEKL. The CDR3 runs to 15 residues. The CDR3 region is CASSQDARITAGYTF. DNA for the CDR3: TGCGCCAGCAGCCAAGACGCCCGGATCACGGCTGGCTACACCTTC.

Worth noting for this clone: The junction does not match germline at one end; this may be a read error. The gene calls are TRBV19 and TRBJ1-5, with D possibly being TRBD1 (5 bases). CDR3 size: 17 residues. Germline CDR1 is LNHDA and CDR2 is SQIVND (reference sequence). This CDR3 reads CASNIPTGTVENQPQHF. The CDR3 DNA is TGTGCCAGTAATATACCGACCGGGACCGTGGAGAATCAGCCCCAGCATTTT.

This chain connects TRBV7-2 to TRBJ2-6, with 12 bases lining up with TRBD1. Trimming removed 1 base from V and 4 bases from J; junction bases left unmatched: 5. The CDR3 totals 18 residues. Per germline, CDR1 SGHTA and CDR2 FQGNSA. CDR3 in amino acids: CASSLGGQGAGGANVLTF. The CDR3 coding sequence is TGTGCCAGCAGCTTAGGGGGACAGGGGGCAGGAGGGGCCAACGTCCTGACTTTC. The whole variable domain, remainder taken from reference TRBV7-2 and TRBJ2-6, is GAGVSQSPSNKVTEKGKDVELRCDPISGHTALYWYRQSLGQGLEFLIYFQGNSAPDKSGLPSDRFSAERTGGSVSTLTIQRTQQEDSAVYLCASSLGGQGAGGANVLTFGAGSRLTVL.

The chain links TRBV9 to TRBJ2-7; D remains unclear. The germline V gene encodes CDR1 SGDLS and CDR2 YYNGEE. The CDR3 spans 12 residues. Deletions cut 3 bases from V and 12 bases from J, with 16 bases between. The CDR3 loop is CASSGLDRYVYF. CDR3 sequence (DNA): TGTGCCAGCAGCGGTCTAGACCGGTACGTGTACTTC.

The chain has TRBV16 and TRBJ2-2, with no clear D. The germline gives CDR1 KGHSY, CDR2 FQNENV. The V end was cut by 3 bases, the J end by 2 bases, with 10 bases between. The CDR3 sequence is 15 residues long. CDR3 sequence reads: CASSHTNSNTGELFF. The CDR3 nucleotides read TGTGCCAGCAGCCACACAAACAGCAACACCGGGGAGCTGTTTTTT. The full variable domain, with the rest looked up from reference TRBV16 and TRBJ2-2, is GEEVAQTPKHLVRGEGQKAKLYCAPIKGHSYVFWYQQVLKNEFKFLISFQNENVFDETGMPKERFSAKCLPNSPCSLEIQATKLEDSAVYFCASSHTNSNTGELFFGEGSRLTVL.

The rearrangement links TRBV19 to TRBJ1-3; D remains unclear. CDR3 length: 12 residues. The V end was cut by 5 bases, the J end by 4 bases, with 6 bases between. From germline, CDR1 is LNHDA and CDR2 SQIVND (reference sequence). The CDR3 nucleotides read TGTGCCAGTAGTGATGTAGGAAACACCATATATTTT. It is translated as CASSDVGNTIYF.

DNA for the CDR3: TGTGCCAGCAGTGAATGGGGGCAGGATGAAGCTTTCTTT. Residues: CASSEWGQDEAFF. The chain recombines TRBV6-1 with TRBJ1-1, with D perhaps TRBD1 (6 bases). V was pared by 2 bases and J by 7 bases, with 11 bases between. The germline V gene has CDR1 MNHNS and CDR2 SASEGT. This CDR3 region has 13 residues.

The DNA of the CDR3 is TGTGCCAGCAGCTTAGGGGGACAGGGGAACACTGAAGCTTTCTTT. Translation: CASSLGGQGNTEAFF. The chain joins TRBV7-2 to TRBJ1-1; TRBD1 aligns across 9 bases. The J segment lost 1 base and the V segment lost 1 base, leaving 1 base of the junction unmatched. Germline V gives CDR1 SGHTA, CDR2 FQGNSA. This CDR3 is 15 amino acids long.

The rearrangement uses TRBV19 and TRBJ2-5; perhaps TRBD1 as D (6 bases). V was clipped by 4 bases and J by 5 bases, with 17 bases between them. This CDR3 comprises 15 residues. In germline, CDR1 is LNHDA, CDR2 SQIVND (reference sequence). Written as DNA, the CDR3 is TGTGCCAGTAGTACTCTAGCCGCAGGGGTGGAGACCCAGTACTTC. Its protein is CASSTLAAGVETQYF. Complete variable domain (other parts from reference TRBV19 and TRBJ2-5): DGGITQSPKYLFRKEGQNVTLSCEQNLNHDAMYWYRQDPGQGLRLIYYSQIVNDFQKGDIAEGYSVSREKKESFPLTVTSAQKNPTAFYLCASSTLAAGVETQYFGPGTRLLVL.

The DNA of the CDR3 is TGTGCCAGCAGTTTGGTCTCCTACGAGCAGTACTTC. It codes for CASSLVSYEQYF. V is TRBV28 and J is TRBJ2-7; D is ambiguous. The CDR3 has 12 residues. Germline V gene lookup returns CDR1 MDHEN and CDR2 SYDVKM. Trimming shortened V by 3 bases and J by 0 bases, and 3 bases separated the two germline ends.

V usage is TRBV24-1 and J usage is TRBJ2-1; D is unclear. Germline V gene data show CDR1 as KGHDR and CDR2 as SFDVKD. The V gene lost 3 bases and the J gene lost 2 bases, with 16 bases spanning the gap. There are 17 residues in the CDR3. The CDR3 coding sequence is TGTGCCACCAGTGATAGGACCGACCGAAGGGCCTACAATGAGCAGTTCTTC. Amino acids: CATSDRTDRRAYNEQFF.

The V call is TRBV6-5, the J call TRBJ1-5; no definite D call. The CDR3 totals 14 residues. V lost 10 bases and J lost 1, with 14 bases in between. Germline assignment: CDR1 MNHEY and CDR2 SVGAGI. CDR3 DNA sequence: TGTGCCATCCGGTCGGGGTTGAGCAATCAGCCCCAGCATTTT. This sequence encodes CAIRSGLSNQPQHF.

This clone was observed a single time. This rearrangement joins TRBV4-2 to TRBJ2-7, with D unclear. CDR3 size: 15 residues. Between the trimmed V and J ends, which lost 4 bases and 3 bases, there was a span of 16 bases. Germline CDR1 reads LGHNA; CDR2 reads YNFKEQ. The CDR3, as DNA: TGTGCCAGCAGCCGTACATTAACGGAATACTACGAGCAGTACTTC. Protein product: CASSRTLTEYYEQYF.

The J gene is TRBJ2-1, the V gene TRBV7-6; the D is unclear. Trimming stripped 5 bases from V and 8 bases from J, with 10 bases between. This CDR3 region has 12 residues. Germline assignment: CDR1 SGHVS and CDR2 FNYEAQ. CDR3 loop: CASSARTHEQFF. The CDR3 DNA reads as TGTGCCAGCAGCGCCCGCACCCATGAGCAGTTCTTC.

This chain connects TRBV5-1 to TRBJ1-3; 8 positions agree with TRBD1. The length of the CDR3 is 18 residues. Trimming cost V 2 bases and J 4 bases; bases outside gene matches: 14. Germline-derived CDR1 and CDR2 are SGHRS and YFSETQ. CDR3 residues: CASSLVPGDRGSGNTIYF. In DNA, the CDR3 is TGCGCCAGCAGCTTAGTGCCAGGCGACAGGGGCTCCGGAAACACCATATATTTT.